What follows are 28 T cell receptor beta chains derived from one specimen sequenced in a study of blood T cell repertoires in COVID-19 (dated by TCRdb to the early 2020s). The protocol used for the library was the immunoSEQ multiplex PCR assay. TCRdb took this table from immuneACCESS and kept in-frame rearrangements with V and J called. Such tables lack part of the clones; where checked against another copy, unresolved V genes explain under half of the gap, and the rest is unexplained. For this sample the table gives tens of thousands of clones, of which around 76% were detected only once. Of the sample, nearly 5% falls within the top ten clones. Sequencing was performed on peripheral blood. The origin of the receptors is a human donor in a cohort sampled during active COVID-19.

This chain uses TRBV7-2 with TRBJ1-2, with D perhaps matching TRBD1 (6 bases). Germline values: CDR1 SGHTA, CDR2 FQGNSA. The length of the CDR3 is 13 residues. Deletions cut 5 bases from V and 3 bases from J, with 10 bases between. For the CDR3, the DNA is TGTGCCAGCAGCCGTAGACAGGACTATGGCTACACCTTC. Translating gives CASSRRQDYGYTF.

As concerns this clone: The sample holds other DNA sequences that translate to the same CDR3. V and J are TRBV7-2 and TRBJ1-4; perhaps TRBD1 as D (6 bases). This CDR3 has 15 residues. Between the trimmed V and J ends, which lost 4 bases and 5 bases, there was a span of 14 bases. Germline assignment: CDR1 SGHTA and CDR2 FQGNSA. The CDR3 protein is CASSSQTGPNEKLFF. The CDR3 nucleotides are TGTGCCAGCAGCTCACAGACAGGCCCAAATGAAAAACTGTTTTTT.

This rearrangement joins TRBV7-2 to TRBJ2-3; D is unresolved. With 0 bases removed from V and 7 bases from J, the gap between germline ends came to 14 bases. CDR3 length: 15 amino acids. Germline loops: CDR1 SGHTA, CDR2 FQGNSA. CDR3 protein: CASSLATTRSNTQYF. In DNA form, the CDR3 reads TGTGCCAGCAGCTTAGCCACCACACGCTCAAATACGCAGTATTTT.

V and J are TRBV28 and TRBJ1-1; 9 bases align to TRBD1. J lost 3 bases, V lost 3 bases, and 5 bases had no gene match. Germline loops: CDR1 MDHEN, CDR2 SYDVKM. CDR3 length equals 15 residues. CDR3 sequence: CASSFLGTGHTEAFF. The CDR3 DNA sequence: TGTGCCAGCAGTTTTCTCGGGACAGGGCACACTGAAGCTTTCTTT.

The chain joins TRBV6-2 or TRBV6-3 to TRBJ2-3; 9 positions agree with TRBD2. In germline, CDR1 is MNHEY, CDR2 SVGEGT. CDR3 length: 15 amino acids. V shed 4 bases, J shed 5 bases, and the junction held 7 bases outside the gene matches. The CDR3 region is CASSSIAGAGDTQYF. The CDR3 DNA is TGTGCCAGCAGTTCGATAGCGGGAGCGGGAGATACGCAGTATTTT.

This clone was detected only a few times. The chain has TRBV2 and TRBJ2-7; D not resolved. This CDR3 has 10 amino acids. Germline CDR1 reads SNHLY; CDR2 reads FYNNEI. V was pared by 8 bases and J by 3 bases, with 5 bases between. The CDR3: CASANYEQYF. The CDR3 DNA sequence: TGTGCCAGCGCTAACTACGAGCAGTACTTC.

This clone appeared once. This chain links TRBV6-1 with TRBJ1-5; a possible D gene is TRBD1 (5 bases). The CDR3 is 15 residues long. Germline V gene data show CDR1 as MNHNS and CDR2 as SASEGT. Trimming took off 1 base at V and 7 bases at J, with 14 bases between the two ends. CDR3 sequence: CASSEVSSRGQPQHF. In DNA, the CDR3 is TGTGCCAGCAGTGAAGTGTCTAGTCGGGGGCAGCCCCAGCATTTT.

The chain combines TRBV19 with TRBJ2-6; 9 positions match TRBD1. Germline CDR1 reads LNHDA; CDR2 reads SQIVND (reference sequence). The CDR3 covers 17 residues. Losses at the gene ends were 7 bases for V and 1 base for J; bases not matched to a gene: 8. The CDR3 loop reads CASTQGDRESGANVLTF. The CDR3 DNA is TGTGCCAGTACCCAAGGGGACAGGGAGTCTGGGGCCAACGTCCTGACTTTC.

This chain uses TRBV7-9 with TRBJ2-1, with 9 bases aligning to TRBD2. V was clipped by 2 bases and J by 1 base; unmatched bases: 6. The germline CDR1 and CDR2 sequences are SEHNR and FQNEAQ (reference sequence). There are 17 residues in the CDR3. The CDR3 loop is CASSLSSGKGSYNEQFF. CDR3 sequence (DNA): TGTGCCAGCAGCTTATCTAGCGGGAAGGGTTCCTACAATGAGCAGTTCTTC.

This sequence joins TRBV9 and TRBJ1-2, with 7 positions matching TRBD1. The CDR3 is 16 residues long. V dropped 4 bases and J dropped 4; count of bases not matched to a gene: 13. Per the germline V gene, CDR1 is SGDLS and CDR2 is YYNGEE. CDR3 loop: CASSTRPGTALYGYTF. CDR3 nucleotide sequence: TGTGCCAGCAGCACACGGCCTGGGACAGCCCTCTATGGCTACACCTTC.

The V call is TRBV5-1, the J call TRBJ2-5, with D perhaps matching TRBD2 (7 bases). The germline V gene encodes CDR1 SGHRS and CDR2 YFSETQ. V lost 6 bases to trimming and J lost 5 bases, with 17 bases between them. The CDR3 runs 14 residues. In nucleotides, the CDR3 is TGCGCCAGCACCCTGGTGCGGGGGCGGGAGACCCAGTACTTC. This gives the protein CASTLVRGRETQYF.

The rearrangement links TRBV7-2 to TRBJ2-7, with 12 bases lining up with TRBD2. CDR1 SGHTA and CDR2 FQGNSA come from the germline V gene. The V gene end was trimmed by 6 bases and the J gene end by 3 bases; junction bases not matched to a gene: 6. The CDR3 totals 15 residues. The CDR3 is CASRTSGRRVYEQYF. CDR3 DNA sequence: TGTGCCAGCAGGACTAGCGGGAGAAGAGTCTACGAGCAGTACTTC. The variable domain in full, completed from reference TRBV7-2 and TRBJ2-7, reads GAGVSQSPSNKVTEKGKDVELRCDPISGHTALYWYRQSLGQGLEFLIYFQGNSAPDKSGLPSDRFSAERTGGSVSTLTIQRTQQEDSAVYLCASRTSGRRVYEQYFGPGTRLTVT.

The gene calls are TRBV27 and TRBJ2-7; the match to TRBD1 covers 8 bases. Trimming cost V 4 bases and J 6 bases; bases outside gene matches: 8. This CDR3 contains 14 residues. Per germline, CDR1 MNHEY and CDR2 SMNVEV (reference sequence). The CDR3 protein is CASSSGQVLGEQYF. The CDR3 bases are TGTGCCAGCAGTTCGGGACAGGTCCTCGGCGAGCAGTACTTC.

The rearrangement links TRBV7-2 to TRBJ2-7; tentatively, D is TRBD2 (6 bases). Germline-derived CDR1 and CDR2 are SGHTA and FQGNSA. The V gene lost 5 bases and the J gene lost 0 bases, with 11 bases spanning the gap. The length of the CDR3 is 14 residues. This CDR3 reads CASSREHSSYEQYF. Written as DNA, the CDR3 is TGTGCCAGCAGCCGGGAGCACAGCTCCTACGAGCAGTACTTC.

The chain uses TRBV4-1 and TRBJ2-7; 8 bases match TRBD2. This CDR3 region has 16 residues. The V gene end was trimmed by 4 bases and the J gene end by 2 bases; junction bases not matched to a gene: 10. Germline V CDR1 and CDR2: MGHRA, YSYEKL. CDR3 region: CASSPEGGRLPYEQYF. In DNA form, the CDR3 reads TGCGCCAGCAGCCCAGAAGGCGGGAGGTTACCCTACGAGCAGTACTTC.

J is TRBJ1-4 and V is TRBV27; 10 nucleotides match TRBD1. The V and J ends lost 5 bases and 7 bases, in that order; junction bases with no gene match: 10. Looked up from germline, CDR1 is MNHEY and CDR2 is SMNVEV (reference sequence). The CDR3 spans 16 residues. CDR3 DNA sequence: TGTGCCAGCAGTCAGGGACAGGGGAGAATGGGTGAAAAACTGTTTTTT. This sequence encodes CASSQGQGRMGEKLFF.

The CDR3 here is CSAQGQMNTEAFF. CDR3 nucleotides: TGCAGCGCTCAGGGGCAGATGAACACTGAAGCTTTCTTT. The J gene is TRBJ1-1, the V gene TRBV29-1, with D maybe TRBD1 (6 bases). This CDR3 spans 13 amino acids. V was pared by 7 bases and J by 0 bases, with 12 bases between. The germline gives CDR1 SQVTM, CDR2 ANQGSEA.

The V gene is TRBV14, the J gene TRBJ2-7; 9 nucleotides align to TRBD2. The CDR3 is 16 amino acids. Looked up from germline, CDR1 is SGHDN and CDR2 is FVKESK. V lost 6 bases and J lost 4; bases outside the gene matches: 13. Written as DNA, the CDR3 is TGTGCCAGCAGTCCAAGACTAGCGGCCACTTTTTACGAGCAGTACTTC. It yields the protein CASSPRLAATFYEQYF.

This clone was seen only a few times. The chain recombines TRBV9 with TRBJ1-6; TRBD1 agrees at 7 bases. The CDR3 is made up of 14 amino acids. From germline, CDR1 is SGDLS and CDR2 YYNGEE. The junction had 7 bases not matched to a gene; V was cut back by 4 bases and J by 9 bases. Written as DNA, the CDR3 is TGTGCCAGCAGCTTAGGACAGGTACTTTCACCCCTCCACTTT. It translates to CASSLGQVLSPLHF.

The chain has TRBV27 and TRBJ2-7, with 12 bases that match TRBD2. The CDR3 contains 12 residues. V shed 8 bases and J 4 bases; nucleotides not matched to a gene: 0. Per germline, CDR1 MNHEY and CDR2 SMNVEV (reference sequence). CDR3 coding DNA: TGTGCCAGCGGGACTAGCGGGTACGAGCAGTACTTC. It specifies CASGTSGYEQYF.

The CDR3 DNA follows: TGTGCCAGCAGCTTTGCGGGGGGGCCCTGGGCGTACAATGAGCAGTTCTTC. Its protein is CASSFAGGPWAYNEQFF. The chain couples TRBV7-2 to TRBJ2-1; 9 nucleotides match TRBD2. The CDR3 is 17 residues long. Germline V gene lookup returns CDR1 SGHTA and CDR2 FQGNSA. V shed 3 bases and J 4 bases; nucleotides not matched to a gene: 10.

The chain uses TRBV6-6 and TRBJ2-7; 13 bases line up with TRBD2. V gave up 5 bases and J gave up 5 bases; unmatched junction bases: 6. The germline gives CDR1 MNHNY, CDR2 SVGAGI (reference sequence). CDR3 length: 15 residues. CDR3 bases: TGTGCCAGCAGTACTCGACTAGCGGGGGGAAACGAGCAGTACTTC. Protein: CASSTRLAGGNEQYF.

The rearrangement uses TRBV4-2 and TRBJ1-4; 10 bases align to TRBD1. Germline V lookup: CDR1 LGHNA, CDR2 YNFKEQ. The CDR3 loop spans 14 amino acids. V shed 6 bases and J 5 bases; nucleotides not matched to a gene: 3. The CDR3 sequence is CASSGTGVNEKLFF. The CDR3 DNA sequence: TGTGCCAGCAGTGGGACAGGGGTAAATGAAAAACTGTTTTTT.

The CDR3: CASSQGAGLVYEQYF. DNA for the CDR3: TGCGCCAGCAGCCAAGGCGCCGGACTAGTCTACGAGCAGTACTTC. The rearrangement uses TRBV4-1 and TRBJ2-7; TRBD2 aligns across 7 bases. Germline V gives CDR1 MGHRA, CDR2 YSYEKL. V gave up 1 base and J gave up 3 bases; unmatched junction bases: 6. The CDR3 contains 15 residues.

CDR3 DNA: TGTGCCAGCAGCTGGGGACAGGGGGCGCTGGACACTGAAGCTTTCTTT. Its protein is CASSWGQGALDTEAFF. This rearrangement joins TRBV7-2 to TRBJ1-1; TRBD1 matches at 12 bases. V was clipped by 4 bases and J by 3 bases; unmatched bases: 6. Germline assignment: CDR1 SGHTA and CDR2 FQGNSA. The CDR3 is 16 amino acids. The complete variable domain, with remaining parts taken from reference TRBV7-2 and TRBJ1-1, reads GAGVSQSPSNKVTEKGKDVELRCDPISGHTALYWYRQSLGQGLEFLIYFQGNSAPDKSGLPSDRFSAERTGGSVSTLTIQRTQQEDSAVYLCASSWGQGALDTEAFFGQGTRLTVV.

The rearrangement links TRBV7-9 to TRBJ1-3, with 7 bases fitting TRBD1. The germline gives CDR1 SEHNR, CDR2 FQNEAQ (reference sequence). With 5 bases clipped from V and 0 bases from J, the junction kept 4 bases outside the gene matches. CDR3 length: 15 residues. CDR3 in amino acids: CASSAGTDSGNTIYF. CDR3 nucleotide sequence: TGTGCCAGCAGCGCCGGGACAGACTCTGGAAACACCATATATTTT.

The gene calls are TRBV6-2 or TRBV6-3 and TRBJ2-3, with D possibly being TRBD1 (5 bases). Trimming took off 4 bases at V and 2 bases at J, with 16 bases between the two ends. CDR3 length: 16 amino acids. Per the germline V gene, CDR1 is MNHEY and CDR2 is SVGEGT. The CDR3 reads CASSSPTELFTDTQYF. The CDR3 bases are TGTGCCAGCAGTTCCCCGACAGAACTCTTCACAGATACGCAGTATTTT.

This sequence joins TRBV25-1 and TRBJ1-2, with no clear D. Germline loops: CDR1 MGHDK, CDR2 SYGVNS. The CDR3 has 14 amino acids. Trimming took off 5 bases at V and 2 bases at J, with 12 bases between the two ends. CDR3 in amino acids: CASSPWSGNYGYTF. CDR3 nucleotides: TGTGCCAGCAGTCCCTGGTCGGGGAACTATGGCTACACCTTC.